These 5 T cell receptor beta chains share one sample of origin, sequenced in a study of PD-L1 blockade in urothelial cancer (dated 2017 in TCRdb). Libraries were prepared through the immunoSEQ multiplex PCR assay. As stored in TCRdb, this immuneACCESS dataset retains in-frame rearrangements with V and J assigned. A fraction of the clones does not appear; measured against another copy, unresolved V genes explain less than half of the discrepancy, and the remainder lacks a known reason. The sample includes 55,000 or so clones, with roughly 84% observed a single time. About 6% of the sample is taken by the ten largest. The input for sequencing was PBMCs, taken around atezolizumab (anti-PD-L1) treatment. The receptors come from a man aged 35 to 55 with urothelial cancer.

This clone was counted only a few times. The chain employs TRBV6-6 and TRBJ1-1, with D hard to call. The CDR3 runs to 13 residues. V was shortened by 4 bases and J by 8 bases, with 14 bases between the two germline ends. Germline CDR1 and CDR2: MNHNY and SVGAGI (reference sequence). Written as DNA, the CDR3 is TGTGCCAGCAGTTTTACAGATTCCAGCGAAGCTTTCTTT. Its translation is CASSFTDSSEAFF.

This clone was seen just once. The CDR3 DNA sequence: TGTGCCAGCAGTCTTACGGGACAGGGGAGGAATGGCTACACCTTC. Amino acids: CASSLTGQGRNGYTF. The chain couples TRBV28 to TRBJ1-2; 10 nucleotides agree with TRBD1. Germline values: CDR1 MDHEN, CDR2 SYDVKM. The CDR3 has 15 residues. The V and J ends lost 5 bases and 6 bases, in that order; junction bases with no gene match: 9.

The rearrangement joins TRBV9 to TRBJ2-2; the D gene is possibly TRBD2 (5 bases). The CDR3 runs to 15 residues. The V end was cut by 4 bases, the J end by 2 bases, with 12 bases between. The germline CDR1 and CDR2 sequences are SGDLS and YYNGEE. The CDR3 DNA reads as TGTGCCAGCAGCTCCACCCGGGGAAACACCGGGGAGCTGTTTTTT. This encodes CASSSTRGNTGELFF.

DNA of the CDR3: TGTGCCAGCAGCCGTGGGACAGTGAATAAGCAGTTCTTC. It translates to CASSRGTVNKQFF. V and J are TRBV13 and TRBJ2-1; 7 bases fit TRBD1. V dropped 5 bases and J dropped 11; count of bases not matched to a gene: 9. This CDR3 has 13 amino acids. CDR1 is PRHDT, CDR2 FYEKMQ, per germline (reference sequence).

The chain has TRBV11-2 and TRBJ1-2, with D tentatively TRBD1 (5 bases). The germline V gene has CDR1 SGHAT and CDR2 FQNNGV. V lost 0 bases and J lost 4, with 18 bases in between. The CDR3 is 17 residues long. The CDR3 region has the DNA TGTGCCAGCAGCTTAGAGCCAGTCCCCGGGGGGAGCTATGGCTACACCTTC. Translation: CASSLEPVPGGSYGYTF.